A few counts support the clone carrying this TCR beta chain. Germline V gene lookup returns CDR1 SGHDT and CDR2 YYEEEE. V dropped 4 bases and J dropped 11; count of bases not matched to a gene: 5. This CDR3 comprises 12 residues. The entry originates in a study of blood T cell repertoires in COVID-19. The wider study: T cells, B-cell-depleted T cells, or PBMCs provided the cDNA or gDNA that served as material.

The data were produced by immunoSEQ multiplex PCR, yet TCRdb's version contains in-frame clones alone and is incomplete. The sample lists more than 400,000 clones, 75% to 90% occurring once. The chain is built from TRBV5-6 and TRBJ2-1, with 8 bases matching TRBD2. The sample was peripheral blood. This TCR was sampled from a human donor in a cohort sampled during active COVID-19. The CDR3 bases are TGTGCCAGCAGCGACAGACTAGCGAAGCAGTTCTTC. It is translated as CASSDRLAKQFF.